Shown below are 21 T cell receptor beta chains from a single sample sequenced in a study of vaccination and CD4 T cells after COVID-19. The Oncomine TCR Beta short-read assay sequenced DNA from cultured CD4+ T cells. TCRdb reprocessed the PCR reads via MiXCR and lists one record per CDR3 protein. This table has approximately 16,000 distinct CDR3 sequences, around 52% appearing once. Stated treatment: approximately 9-day PBMC culture with coronavirus spike peptide pools or control peptides (ViraFEST assay). These receptors have no identified antigens. Sequenced material: CD4+ T cells from blood, cultured in vitro. These receptors were obtained from a human donor who had recovered from COVID-19.

This clonotype was counted once. The rearrangement uses TRBV7-3 and TRBJ2-6, with D unresolved. The V end was cut by 1 base, the J end by 5 bases, with 12 bases between. Germline loops: CDR1 SGHTA, CDR2 FQGTGA. The CDR3 extends over 16 amino acids. This chain's CDR3 is CASSLNAPDRANVLTF. CDR3 DNA sequence: TGTGCCAGCAGCTTAAATGCCCCCGACCGGGCCAACGTCCTGACTTTC. Looking up the rest from reference TRBV7-3 and TRBJ2-6 gives the full variable domain: GAGVSQTPSNKVTEKGKYVELRCDPISGHTALYWYRQSLGQGPEFLIYFQGTGAADDSGLPNDRFFAVRPEGSVSTLKIQRTERGDSAVYLCASSLNAPDRANVLTFGAGSRLTVL.

The chain uses TRBV10-2 and TRBJ2-5; TRBD1 might be the D (5 bases). The length of the CDR3 is 12 residues. Trimming removed 8 bases from V and 2 bases from J, with 9 bases in between. Germline values: CDR1 WSHSY, CDR2 SAAADI. CDR3 nucleotide sequence: TGCGCCAGCCGGACACTTCAAGAGACCCAGTACTTC. Protein: CASRTLQETQYF.

This chain uses TRBV2 with TRBJ2-7; D may match TRBD1 or TRBD2 (6 bases each). Germline CDR1 and CDR2: SNHLY and FYNNEI. With 7 bases removed from V and 1 base from J, the gap between germline ends came to 17 bases. The CDR3 sequence is 15 residues long. This chain's CDR3 is CASTLLGGGSYEQYF. CDR3 sequence (DNA): TGTGCCAGCACCCTATTGGGGGGCGGATCCTACGAGCAGTACTTC. The complete variable domain, with remaining parts taken from reference TRBV2 and TRBJ2-7, reads EPEVTQTPSHQVTQMGQEVILRCVPISNHLYFYWYRQILGQKVEFLVSFYNNEISEKSEIFDDQFSVERPDGSNFTLKIRSTKLEDSAMYFCASTLLGGGSYEQYFGPGTRLTVT.

This clonotype was counted a single time. The rearrangement uses TRBV18 and TRBJ2-7; TRBD1 might be the D (6 bases). This CDR3 contains 15 residues. Per the germline V gene, CDR1 is KGHSH and CDR2 is LQKENI. The V gene lost 0 bases and the J gene lost 3 bases, with 12 bases spanning the gap. The CDR3 reads CASSPPNRVVYEQYF. The DNA of the CDR3 is TGTGCCAGCTCACCACCGAACAGGGTGGTCTACGAGCAGTACTTC.

J is TRBJ2-1 and V is TRBV7-8; weak D call: TRBD1 (5 bases). Germline values: CDR1 SGHVS, CDR2 FQNEAQ. V gave up 6 bases and J gave up 1 base, with 13 bases separating them. This CDR3 is 15 amino acids long. CDR3 amino acids: CASSSRGQSYNEQFF. CDR3 nucleotides: TGTGCCAGCAGTTCACGTGGACAATCCTACAATGAGCAGTTCTTC.

The chain links TRBV7-9 to TRBJ1-6, with D perhaps TRBD1 (6 bases). V was cut by 6 bases and J by 5 bases, with 17 bases left in between. The CDR3 extends over 16 amino acids. Germline lookup yields CDR1 SEHNR and CDR2 FQNEAQ (reference sequence). CDR3 in amino acids: CASSSVGAGDNSPLHF. Here the CDR3 DNA reads TGTGCCAGCAGTTCCGTGGGAGCAGGGGATAATTCACCCCTCCACTTT.

The chain recombines TRBV20-1 with TRBJ1-5; D is perhaps TRBD1 (5 bases). Germline values: CDR1 DFQATT, CDR2 SNEGSKA (reference sequence). The CDR3 loop spans 14 amino acids. V lost 5 bases and J 4 bases, leaving 15 bases between the germline ends. This CDR3 is CSAVGGIRNQPQHF. The DNA for the CDR3 is TGCAGTGCTGTCGGGGGGATCCGGAATCAGCCCCAGCATTTT.

The rearrangement links TRBV11-3 to TRBJ2-2; D uncertain. Trimming took 4 bases from V and 4 from J, leaving 7 bases between them. Germline lookup yields CDR1 SGHNT and CDR2 YENEEA. This CDR3 comprises 13 residues. Here the CDR3 reads CASSSPRTGELFF. The DNA of the CDR3 is TGTGCCAGCAGCTCACCCCGCACCGGGGAGCTGTTTTTT.

V and J are TRBV28 and TRBJ1-5; D gene unclear. Trimming stripped 4 bases from V and 5 bases from J, with 12 bases between. The germline CDR1 and CDR2 sequences are MDHEN and SYDVKM. The CDR3 totals 14 residues. The CDR3 reads CASSSPLDHQPQHF. The CDR3 region has the DNA TGTGCCAGCAGTTCACCACTGGATCATCAGCCCCAGCATTTT. The variable domain in full, with the rest retrieved from reference TRBV28 and TRBJ1-5, is DVKVTQSSRYLVKRTGEKVFLECVQDMDHENMFWYRQDPGLGLRLIYFSYDVKMKEKGDIPEGYSVSREKKERFSLILESASTNQTSMYLCASSSPLDHQPQHFGDGTRLSIL.

V and J are TRBV28 and TRBJ1-3, with 8 nucleotides matching TRBD1. The CDR3 loop spans 14 amino acids. J was trimmed by 5 bases and V by 2 bases; bases with no gene match: 2. Germline V gene lookup returns CDR1 MDHEN and CDR2 SYDVKM. This CDR3 is CASSLGTGRNTIYF. Written as DNA, the CDR3 is TGTGCCAGCAGTTTAGGGACAGGAAGAAACACCATATATTTT.

V is TRBV2 and J is TRBJ1-1; no clear D gene. The CDR3 spans 11 residues. V lost 6 bases and J 8 bases, leaving 10 bases between the germline ends. Germline CDR1 SNHLY, CDR2 FYNNEI. The CDR3 coding sequence is TGTGCCAGCAGCACCCAAGTGGAAGCTTTCTTT. Protein sequence: CASSTQVEAFF.

The gene calls are TRBV10-3 and TRBJ1-6; D remains unclear. CDR1 ENHRY and CDR2 SYGVKD come from the germline V gene. Trimming took 3 bases from V and 10 from J, leaving 16 bases between them. The length of the CDR3 is 15 residues. The CDR3 here is CAISERGLVESPLHF. As DNA, the CDR3 is TGTGCCATCAGTGAACGGGGTTTGGTAGAATCACCCCTCCACTTT.

This rearrangement joins TRBV6-1 to TRBJ2-7; tentatively, D is TRBD1 or TRBD2 (7 bases each). V gave up 6 bases and J gave up 4 bases, with 19 bases separating them. CDR3 length: 15 residues. Looked up from germline, CDR1 is MNHNS and CDR2 is SASEGT. CDR3 loop: CASSPGGGRLYEQYF. The CDR3 DNA reads as TGTGCCAGCAGCCCAGGGGGGGGGAGACTTTACGAGCAGTACTTC.

The chain links TRBV6-1 to TRBJ2-1; 9 bases fit TRBD1. The CDR3 runs 14 residues. J lost 6 bases, V lost 7 bases, and 7 bases had no gene match. Germline V gene data show CDR1 as MNHNS and CDR2 as SASEGT. DNA of the CDR3: TGTGCCAGCACCCCGGGACAGGGTTCCAATGAGCAGTTCTTC. This encodes CASTPGQGSNEQFF.

V gene TRBV10-3 combines with J gene TRBJ1-3; D is unclear. This CDR3 has 17 amino acids. Trimming shortened V by 6 bases and J by 0 bases, and 18 bases separated the two germline ends. The V gene's germline CDR1 is ENHRY and CDR2 SYGVKD. The CDR3 DNA sequence: TGTGCCATCAGGATCGTGGGCGGATCGAACTCTGGAAACACCATATATTTT. This gives the protein CAIRIVGGSNSGNTIYF.

The V gene is TRBV6-1, the J gene TRBJ2-4, with D possibly matching TRBD1 (5 bases). V was cut by 4 bases and J by 9 bases, with 13 bases left in between. This CDR3 contains 13 residues. Germline assignment: CDR1 MNHNS and CDR2 SASEGT. The CDR3 sequence is CASSGGRQSIQYF. The CDR3 nucleotides read TGTGCCAGCAGTGGAGGAAGACAGTCCATTCAGTACTTC.

V and J are TRBV20-1 and TRBJ2-1; the D gene is possibly TRBD2 (6 bases). Between the trimmed V and J ends, which lost 0 bases and 8 bases, there was a span of 17 bases. This CDR3 has 15 residues. The germline CDR1 and CDR2 sequences are DFQATT and SNEGSKA (reference sequence). CDR3 protein: CSARDAVGRSYEQFF. The CDR3 region has the DNA TGCAGTGCTAGAGATGCCGTTGGGAGGAGTTATGAGCAGTTCTTC.

This clonotype was seen only a few times. The chain employs TRBV11-2 and TRBJ2-3, with 8 bases identical to TRBD2. The CDR3 consists of 18 residues. V shed 1 base, J shed 4 bases, and the junction held 13 bases outside the gene matches. Germline values: CDR1 SGHAT, CDR2 FQNNGV. The CDR3 here is CASSLVRYGGRKPDTQYF. The CDR3 DNA reads TGTGCCAGCAGCTTAGTGCGGTACGGCGGGAGGAAACCAGATACGCAGTATTTT.

J is TRBJ2-1 and V is TRBV11-3; maybe TRBD2 (6 bases). Germline lookup yields CDR1 SGHNT and CDR2 YENEEA. This CDR3 has 15 residues. V was shortened by 5 bases and J by 4 bases, with 15 bases between the two germline ends. The CDR3 coding sequence is TGTGCCAGCAGCCCGCGGGGCGGACCTTACAATGAGCAGTTCTTC. This gives the protein CASSPRGGPYNEQFF.

This clonotype has a handful of counts. The V call is TRBV20-1, the J call TRBJ2-3; 9 bases match TRBD2. CDR3 length equals 18 residues. Germline CDR1 is DFQATT and CDR2 is SNEGSKA (reference sequence). V lost 2 bases and J lost 6; bases outside the gene matches: 18. As DNA, the CDR3 is TGCAGTGCTAGAACCCCCCGCGGCGCGGGAGGGCCTCCCGATACGCAGTATTTT. Amino acids: CSARTPRGAGGPPDTQYF.

Here the CDR3 reads CASSSPGGVGTEAFF. CDR3 DNA sequence: TGTGCCAGCAGTTCTCCGGGGGGGGTAGGCACTGAAGCTTTCTTT. V gene TRBV28 combines with J gene TRBJ1-1, with a weak D call TRBD1 (5 bases). The germline V and J ends were trimmed by 4 bases and 4 bases, with 16 bases remaining between them. Germline-derived CDR1 and CDR2 are MDHEN and SYDVKM. This CDR3 comprises 15 residues.